This TCR beta chain was recorded in a study of cytomegalovirus exposure and HLA in healthy donors. With 60 Vbeta and 13 Jbeta primers, the PCR was carried out. The protocol was immunoSEQ multiplex PCR, while the TCRdb copy is restricted to in-frame clones and leaves out a portion. The sample shows 150,000 to 180,000 clones, around 75% of them seen only once. Deletions cut 4 bases from V and 9 bases from J, with 25 bases between. Germline values: CDR1 LGHNA, CDR2 YSLEER. The CDR3 totals 17 residues. The rearrangement joins TRBV4-3 to TRBJ2-1; D is uncertain. This TCR derives from a man younger than 35 in good health and CMV-seronegative. Sequencing was done on a sample of PBMCs. The chain's CDR3 is CASSPFQAIEIVTEQFF. CDR3 coding DNA: TGCGCCAGCAGCCCCTTTCAGGCGATTGAGATTGTAACTGAGCAGTTCTTC.